Below are 16 T cell receptor beta chains sequenced from a single sample in a study of shared clonotypes between healthy human individuals (dated by TCRdb to 2019 to 2021). Receptor libraries were prepared by the immunoSEQ multiplex PCR assay. Not all clones reach the TCRdb copy of this immuneACCESS table, which keeps in-frame sequences only. Checked studies attribute under half of the gap to unresolved V genes and leave the rest unexplained. The sample includes roughly 500,000 clones, with around 79% observed a single time. The ten biggest clones cover roughly 13% of the sample. Sequences were obtained from PBMCs. The receptors shown here come from a woman aged 40 to 50 in good health. Some clones in this sample may be carry-over from other donors' samples.

With regard to this clone: Other DNA sequences of this sample code for an identical CDR3. The chain couples TRBV30 to TRBJ2-3; no firm D call. The CDR3 spans 13 residues. V was clipped by 0 bases and J by 2 bases, with 6 bases between them. Germline V gives CDR1 GTSNPN, CDR2 SVGIG (reference sequence). Written as DNA, the CDR3 is TGTGCCTGGAGTGTGGCCTCCACAGATACGCAGTATTTT. Protein: CAWSVASTDTQYF. Complete variable domain (other parts from reference TRBV30 and TRBJ2-3): SQTIHQWPATLVQPVGSPLSLECTVEGTSNPNLYWYRQAAGRGLQLLFYSVGIGQISSEVPQNLSASRPQDRQFILSSKKLLLSDSGFYLCAWSVASTDTQYFGPGTRLTVL.

This chain connects TRBV14 to TRBJ1-1; 7 nucleotides line up with TRBD1. Trimming took 2 bases from V and 10 from J; bases not matched to a gene: 13. In germline, CDR1 is SGHDN, CDR2 FVKESK. This CDR3 contains 15 residues. In DNA, the CDR3 is TGTGCCAGCAGCCAAAGTGCAGGGGGAAAGCGGGTAGCTTTCTTT. Residues: CASSQSAGGKRVAFF.

The rearrangement joins TRBV5-4 to TRBJ1-1; D gene ambiguous. This CDR3 is 13 amino acids long. Germline CDR1 and CDR2: SGHNT and YYREEE (reference sequence). V was clipped by 6 bases and J by 1 base, with 10 bases between them. The CDR3 nucleotides read TGTGCCAGCAACCCCCCGGAGAACACTGAAGCTTTCTTT. Amino acid sequence: CASNPPENTEAFF.

The J gene is TRBJ2-7, the V gene TRBV28; D is unclear. Trimming removed 6 bases at V and 3 bases at J, with 18 bases between. The CDR3 is 15 residues long. Germline values: CDR1 MDHEN, CDR2 SYDVKM. The CDR3 loop reads CASRGDMGRNYEQYF. CDR3 DNA sequence: TGTGCCAGCAGGGGTGACATGGGTAGGAACTACGAGCAGTACTTC.

The V and J genes are TRBV7-7 and TRBJ2-5; 9 bases map to TRBD1. The better agreement between TRBJ2-7 and the DNA end casts doubt on the J call. The CDR3 runs 15 residues. Germline-derived CDR1 and CDR2 are SSHAT and FNYEAQ (reference sequence). The CDR3 loop is CASSLRTGGFYEQYF. Here the CDR3 DNA reads TGTGCCAGCAGCTTACGAACAGGGGGCTTTTACGAGCAGTACTTC.

In this sample, this clone turned up once. This likely traces to a read error, being one base from a far larger clone. The V and J genes are TRBV18 and TRBJ2-5, with 9 bases aligning to TRBD1. The J call may be in error: the DNA end matches TRBJ2-7 better. The CDR3 spans 13 residues. Germline assignment: CDR1 KGHSH and CDR2 LQKENI. The CDR3 region is CASSAGQGAEQYF. The CDR3 DNA reads as TGTGCCAGCTCAGCGGGACAGGGTGCCGAGCAGTACTTC.

The chain recombines TRBV2 with TRBJ1-5; D possibly corresponds to TRBD1 (6 bases). The germline CDR1 and CDR2 sequences are SNHLY and FYNNEI. The CDR3 spans 15 residues. V lost 3 bases and J 0 bases, leaving 9 bases between the germline ends. Written as DNA, the CDR3 is TGTGCCAGCAGTGAGGGGGCCCCTAGCAATCAGCCCCAGCATTTT. Amino acid sequence: CASSEGAPSNQPQHF.

Concerning this clone itself: Being one base from a much bigger clone, this may be a read error. The chain joins TRBV30 to TRBJ1-2; D is undetermined. Trimming cost V 5 bases and J 3 bases, with 4 bases left between them. This CDR3 has 10 residues. From germline, CDR1 is GTSNPN and CDR2 SVGIG (reference sequence). The CDR3 protein is CAWDDYGYTF. Written as DNA, the CDR3 is TGTGCCTGGGACGACTATGGCTACACCTTC.

The gene calls are TRBV6-4 and TRBJ2-5; perhaps TRBD2 as D (6 bases). This CDR3 is 16 amino acids long. Trimming took 3 bases from V and 3 from J, leaving 17 bases between them. The V gene's germline CDR1 is MRHNA and CDR2 SNTAGT. CDR3 region: CASSETPGAGKETQYF. DNA of the CDR3: TGTGCCAGCAGTGAAACCCCTGGAGCGGGTAAAGAGACCCAGTACTTC.

V gene TRBV28 combines with J gene TRBJ2-7, with TRBD2 matching 8 bases. V lost 4 bases and J lost 3; bases outside the gene matches: 8. Germline CDR1 and CDR2: MDHEN and SYDVKM. The CDR3 is 15 residues long. The CDR3 sequence: CASSSSGPESYEQYF. The DNA of the CDR3 is TGTGCCAGCAGTTCTAGCGGGCCTGAGAGCTACGAGCAGTACTTC.

J is TRBJ1-1 and V is TRBV30; a possible D gene is TRBD1 (6 bases). V lost 3 bases and J lost 3, with 11 bases in between. The CDR3 is made up of 13 amino acids. The germline V gene has CDR1 GTSNPN and CDR2 SVGIG (reference sequence). CDR3 sequence: CAWSRGLDTEAFF. CDR3 coding DNA: TGTGCCTGGAGCAGGGGTTTGGACACTGAAGCTTTCTTT. The complete variable domain, with remaining parts taken from reference TRBV30 and TRBJ1-1, reads SQTIHQWPATLVQPVGSPLSLECTVEGTSNPNLYWYRQAAGRGLQLLFYSVGIGQISSEVPQNLSASRPQDRQFILSSKKLLLSDSGFYLCAWSRGLDTEAFFGQGTRLTVV.

This chain connects TRBV30 to TRBJ2-7; D remains ambiguous. Germline V gene sequence: CDR1 GTSNPN, CDR2 SVGIG (reference sequence). V gave up 0 bases and J gave up 3 bases, with 6 bases separating them. This CDR3 contains 12 residues. As DNA, the CDR3 is TGTGCCTGGAGTGTAGGGTTCTACGAGCAGTACTTC. Protein sequence: CAWSVGFYEQYF.

V and J are TRBV4-3 and TRBJ2-7; D is undetermined. The CDR3 runs to 16 residues. V was clipped by 4 bases and J by 1 base, with 17 bases between them. Germline assignment: CDR1 LGHNA and CDR2 YSLEER. The CDR3 sequence is CASSRSLGISSYEQYF. The CDR3 coding sequence is TGCGCCAGCAGCCGAAGTTTAGGAATCTCATCCTACGAGCAGTACTTC.

CDR3 amino acids: CSVLLGTNEKLFF. Written as DNA, the CDR3 is TGCAGCGTTCTACTAGGAACTAATGAAAAACTGTTTTTT. This chain uses TRBV29-1 with TRBJ1-4; D is uncertain. V was trimmed by 5 bases and J by 1 base, leaving 8 bases between them. Germline V lookup: CDR1 SQVTM, CDR2 ANQGSEA. This CDR3 has 13 amino acids.

This clone turned up a few times. Here the CDR3 reads CASANGAGSTDTQYF. DNA of the CDR3: TGTGCCAGCGCCAACGGAGCGGGAAGCACAGATACGCAGTATTTT. The V gene is TRBV6-4, the J gene TRBJ2-3; TRBD2 aligns across 7 bases. The CDR3 extends over 15 amino acids. Trimming at V came to 8 bases and at J to 0 bases, leaving 8 bases not matched to a gene. Germline CDR1 and CDR2: MRHNA and SNTAGT.

The chain combines TRBV5-4 with TRBJ1-6; D unresolved. The CDR3 loop spans 14 amino acids. Germline CDR1 reads SGHNT; CDR2 reads YYREEE (reference sequence). V lost 0 bases, J lost 10 bases, and 11 bases lay in between. In DNA form, the CDR3 reads TGTGCCAGCAGCTTGGGCCAGGAGTGGTCACCCCTCCACTTT. Its protein is CASSLGQEWSPLHF. Using reference TRBV5-4 and TRBJ1-6 for the parts outside the CDR3, the full variable domain is ETGVTQSPTHLIKTRGQQVTLRCSSQSGHNTVSWYQQALGQGPQFIFQYYREEENGRGNFPPRFSGLQFPNYSSELNVNALELDDSALYLCASSLGQEWSPLHFGNGTRLTVT.